This TCR beta chain was recorded in a study of blood T cells in healthy people across ages. Caucasian, healthy and from Russia, the donors were aged between about 6 and 90. General study findings and limits: One million T cells yielded diversity estimates that were considered underestimates.

Primers used in a second PCR of roughly 6 to 11 cycles were a sample-barcoded 5' primer and a J-beta primer mix. Each cDNA molecule, via a template-switch adaptor with 12 random nucleotides, was tagged. TCRdb reprocessed the 5' RACE reads with MiXCR, giving one entry per CDR3 protein. The table has 850,000 to 1,300,000 distinct CDR3 sequences, 40% to 50% seen once. This clonotype was counted only a few times. No antigen is known for it. The sequenced material came from blood. The sequence came from a woman aged 55-70 years in good health.

DNA for the CDR3: TGCGCCAGCAGCCAAGGACTCCCCCCTTCCGAGCAGTACTTC. It is translated as CASSQGLPPSEQYF. V is TRBV4-1 and J is TRBJ2-7; D is ambiguous. Per the germline V gene, CDR1 is MGHRA and CDR2 is YSYEKL. Trimming removed 1 base at V and 6 bases at J, with 13 bases between. The CDR3 sequence is 14 residues long.